This TCR beta chain is drawn from a study of T cell changes during pregnancy in multiple sclerosis. The germline gives CDR1 PRHDT, CDR2 FYEKMQ (reference sequence). Trimming took off 10 bases at V and 7 bases at J, with 19 bases between the two ends. The CDR3 totals 13 residues. Using immunoSEQ multiplex PCR, the repertoire was profiled, and TCRdb retains in-frame clones only, with some absent. The sample carries tens of thousands of clones, 87% recorded once. The clonotype originates from a female donor with multiple sclerosis, enrolled in a pregnancy study. The sample was CD8+ T cells from peripheral blood mononuclear cells, taken before pregnancy. The chain combines TRBV13 with TRBJ1-2; D is uncertain. The CDR3 bases are TGTGCCACGCAAAACTTAGACGGGTCTGGCTACACCTTC. Amino acids: CATQNLDGSGYTF.